The 25 T cell receptor beta chains given below trace back to one sample, sequenced in a study of beta chain features in type 1 diabetes. All of the isolated RNA was reverse transcribed, so expressed TCRB transcripts were sequenced. Produced via immunoSEQ multiplex PCR; TCRdb's table is partial and in-frame only. The data hold around 310,000 clones, with approximately 10% observed a single time. The sample was naive CD4+ T cells from blood. The receptors were sampled from a woman in her 30s in good health.

This chain links TRBV7-8 with TRBJ1-5; D is ambiguous. CDR1 SGHVS and CDR2 FQNEAQ come from the germline V gene. Trimming stripped 3 bases from V and 2 bases from J, with 5 bases between. The CDR3 contains 13 residues. The CDR3 loop is CASSFVGNQPQHF. The CDR3 bases are TGTGCCAGCAGCTTCGTCGGCAATCAGCCCCAGCATTTT.

This clone came up a few times. The chain links TRBV6-5 to TRBJ2-1; tentatively, D is TRBD2 (5 bases). Germline loops: CDR1 MNHEY, CDR2 SVGAGI. V was trimmed by 3 bases and J by 0 bases, leaving 12 bases between them. CDR3 length: 16 residues. CDR3 sequence: CASSYKRGSSYNEQFF. CDR3 sequence (DNA): TGTGCCAGCAGTTATAAGCGAGGGAGCTCCTACAATGAGCAGTTCTTC.

CDR3 nucleotides: TGTGCCAGCAGCCAAGATCTGGGACTAGCGGGACGGGAGACCCAGTACTTC. Its protein product is CASSQDLGLAGRETQYF. The chain carries TRBV4-2 and TRBJ2-5, with TRBD2 matching 13 bases. Germline values: CDR1 LGHNA, CDR2 YNFKEQ. The CDR3 contains 17 residues. The V segment lost 0 bases and the J segment 5 bases; nucleotides outside the gene matches: 6.

This chain joins TRBV5-6 and TRBJ2-5, with TRBD2 matching over 13 bases. Trimming at V came to 5 bases and at J to 4 bases, leaving 5 bases not matched to a gene. The germline V gene encodes CDR1 SGHDT and CDR2 YYEEEE. The CDR3 contains 15 residues. The chain's CDR3 is CASRRGTSGTETQYF. CDR3 sequence (DNA): TGTGCCAGCAGACGTGGGACTAGCGGGACAGAGACCCAGTACTTC. Supplemented by reference TRBV5-6 and TRBJ2-5, the full variable domain reads DAGVTQSPTHLIKTRGQQVTLRCSPKSGHDTVSWYQQALGQGPQFIFQYYEEEERQRGNFPDRFSGHQFPNYSSELNVNALLLGDSALYLCASRRGTSGTETQYFGPGTRLLVL.

The chain uses TRBV5-6 and TRBJ2-3; D remains unclear. V was cut by 1 base and J by 1 base, with 4 bases left in between. This CDR3 is 13 amino acids long. The germline V gene encodes CDR1 SGHDT and CDR2 YYEEEE. CDR3 region: CASSLSGTDTQYF. As DNA, the CDR3 is TGTGCCAGCAGCTTGTCGGGCACAGATACGCAGTATTTT.

A few counts support this clone. This chain joins TRBV5-1 and TRBJ2-1; weak D call: TRBD1 (5 bases). The germline V gene encodes CDR1 SGHRS and CDR2 YFSETQ. CDR3 length equals 11 residues. V was trimmed by 7 bases and J by 6 bases, leaving 8 bases between them. The CDR3 bases are TGCGCCAGCCATGGGGCCAATGAGCAGTTCTTC. Amino acids: CASHGANEQFF.

This clone occurred a few times. This rearrangement joins TRBV4-2 to TRBJ2-2; the D gene is possibly TRBD1 (5 bases). The CDR3 runs to 17 residues. With 1 base removed from V and 2 bases from J, the gap between germline ends came to 14 bases. Germline V gene data show CDR1 as LGHNA and CDR2 as YNFKEQ. Here the CDR3 DNA reads TGTGCCAGCAGCCAAGTATCTGGGGCCACTAACACCGGGGAGCTGTTTTTT. This gives the protein CASSQVSGATNTGELFF.

Only a few counts were recorded for this clone. The rearrangement links TRBV15 to TRBJ2-2, with 7 positions matching TRBD2. V trimming: 1 base; J trimming: 2 bases; junction bases outside the gene matches: 4. Germline CDR1 LNHNV, CDR2 YYDKDF (reference sequence). CDR3 length: 16 residues. The CDR3 sequence is CATSRGGLVNTGELFF. CDR3 coding DNA: TGTGCCACCAGCAGAGGCGGACTAGTAAACACCGGGGAGCTGTTTTTT.

J is TRBJ1-5 and V is TRBV19; D gene ambiguous. This CDR3 region has 15 residues. Germline CDR1 reads LNHDA; CDR2 reads SQIVND (reference sequence). V lost 2 bases, J lost 4 bases, and 12 bases lay in between. CDR3 protein: CASSIISRTNQPQHF. DNA for the CDR3: TGTGCCAGTAGTATAATTAGCAGGACTAATCAGCCCCAGCATTTT.

The V and J genes are TRBV19 and TRBJ1-5; TRBD1 matches at 9 bases. Germline lookup yields CDR1 LNHDA and CDR2 SQIVND (reference sequence). The V and J ends lost 3 bases and 6 bases, in that order; junction bases with no gene match: 6. The CDR3 consists of 15 residues. CDR3 in amino acids: CASSMDRGFSQPQHF. Here the CDR3 DNA reads TGTGCCAGTAGTATGGACAGGGGCTTCAGTCAGCCCCAGCATTTT.

This clone occurred a few times. J is TRBJ2-7 and V is TRBV7-8; 8 bases agree with TRBD1. V lost 4 bases and J lost 9; bases outside the gene matches: 14. The CDR3 consists of 15 residues. Germline-derived CDR1 and CDR2 are SGHVS and FQNEAQ. DNA for the CDR3: TGTGCCAGCAGCTCAGGGGGGACAGGAAGAGCGGGGCAGTACTTC. It translates to CASSSGGTGRAGQYF.

The table lists this clone with a few counts. V gene TRBV28 combines with J gene TRBJ2-5; 7 bases align to TRBD1. Per the germline V gene, CDR1 is MDHEN and CDR2 is SYDVKM. This CDR3 comprises 16 residues. The V and J ends lost 5 bases and 4 bases, in that order; junction bases with no gene match: 13. The CDR3 DNA reads as TGTGCCAGCAGTACCCCCGCGACAGGGCTTCGAGAGACCCAGTACTTC. This gives the protein CASSTPATGLRETQYF.

This clone came up a few times. The V and J genes are TRBV19 and TRBJ2-5; no firm D call. The CDR3 extends over 15 amino acids. V lost 3 bases and J 0 bases, leaving 11 bases between the germline ends. The germline V gene has CDR1 LNHDA and CDR2 SQIVND (reference sequence). CDR3 bases: TGTGCCAGTAGTATTTGGCAGGTCAACCAAGAGACCCAGTACTTC. This encodes CASSIWQVNQETQYF.

This clone was seen only a few times. The chain links TRBV7-9 to TRBJ1-1; D remains unclear. Looked up from germline, CDR1 is SEHNR and CDR2 is FQNEAQ (reference sequence). Trimming left V 1 base short and J 3 bases short, with 6 bases between. This CDR3 contains 13 residues. The CDR3, as DNA: TGTGCCAGCAGCTTAGGGCCCGACACTGAAGCTTTCTTT. It translates to CASSLGPDTEAFF.

The chain employs TRBV6-1 and TRBJ2-1; 7 nucleotides line up with TRBD2. The CDR3 length is 15 residues. The germline gives CDR1 MNHNS, CDR2 SASEGT. V gave up 7 bases and J gave up 1 base; unmatched junction bases: 7. The CDR3 loop reads CASTPTSLSYNEQFF. The CDR3 bases are TGTGCCAGCACTCCGACTAGCTTATCCTACAATGAGCAGTTCTTC.

This clone was seen a few times. V and J are TRBV4-2 and TRBJ2-2; a possible D gene is TRBD1 (6 bases). The CDR3 is 14 residues long. V was cut by 7 bases and J by 1 base, with 10 bases left in between. Germline V CDR1 and CDR2: LGHNA, YNFKEQ. The CDR3 sequence: CASNPQGNTGELFF. The CDR3 nucleotides read TGTGCCAGCAACCCACAGGGGAACACCGGGGAGCTGTTTTTT.

The chain carries TRBV14 and TRBJ2-7; D is ambiguous. The CDR3 covers 15 residues. Germline lookup yields CDR1 SGHDN and CDR2 FVKESK. Trimming cost V 0 bases and J 2 bases, with 11 bases left between them. The CDR3: CASSQDLVRAYEQYF. The CDR3 DNA sequence: TGTGCCAGCAGCCAAGATTTAGTCCGGGCCTACGAGCAGTACTTC.

The chain has TRBV6-5 and TRBJ2-5, with D perhaps matching TRBD2 (7 bases). The CDR3 is made up of 15 amino acids. V lost 2 bases and J lost 2, with 12 bases in between. Germline V gene lookup returns CDR1 MNHEY and CDR2 SVGAGI. This CDR3 is CASSYQGGVQETQYF. The DNA of the CDR3 is TGTGCCAGCAGTTACCAAGGGGGGGTTCAAGAGACCCAGTACTTC.

The chain recombines TRBV28 with TRBJ1-2; 7 positions agree with TRBD1. The CDR3 extends over 16 amino acids. Per the germline V gene, CDR1 is MDHEN and CDR2 is SYDVKM. The V and J ends lost 4 bases and 4 bases, in that order; junction bases with no gene match: 12. In DNA form, the CDR3 reads TGTGCCAGCAGTTCGGGGGACAGCCCCCAGGGCTATGGCTACACCTTC. Translation gives CASSSGDSPQGYGYTF.

This clone was found a few times. This chain joins TRBV11-2 and TRBJ1-1; D not certain. V lost 1 base, J lost 2 bases, and 11 bases lay in between. This CDR3 is built from 15 residues. Germline CDR1 is SGHAT and CDR2 is FQNNGV. The chain's CDR3 is CASSLVPGVNTEAFF. CDR3 in DNA: TGTGCCAGCAGCTTAGTTCCGGGAGTAAACACTGAAGCTTTCTTT.

In its sample, this clone was seen a few times. The J gene is TRBJ1-4, the V gene TRBV7-9, with D perhaps TRBD1 (6 bases). The CDR3 totals 15 residues. CDR1 and CDR2 from the germline V gene are SEHNR and FQNEAQ (reference sequence). V shed 1 base and J shed 5 bases, with 11 bases lying between them. CDR3 sequence reads: CASSLDRVPNEKLFF. CDR3 nucleotide sequence: TGTGCCAGCAGCTTAGACAGGGTCCCAAATGAAAAACTGTTTTTT. The variable domain in full, with the rest retrieved from reference TRBV7-9 and TRBJ1-4, is DTGVSQNPRHKITKRGQNVTFRCDPISEHNRLYWYRQTLGQGPEFLTYFQNEAQLEKSRLLSDRFSAERPKGSFSTLEIQRTEQGDSAMYLCASSLDRVPNEKLFFGSGTQLSVL.

The chain couples TRBV9 to TRBJ2-1, with D possibly being TRBD1 (6 bases). The CDR3 has 14 amino acids. Trimming pared 4 bases from V and 5 bases from J, leaving 13 bases between. The germline gives CDR1 SGDLS, CDR2 YYNGEE. The CDR3: CASSNQNRDNEQFF. CDR3 DNA sequence: TGTGCCAGCAGCAACCAAAACAGGGACAATGAGCAGTTCTTC.

Concerning this clone: One end of the junction is discordant with germline, which a read error may explain. V is TRBV7-7 and J is TRBJ2-1; D gene ambiguous. Germline V lookup: CDR1 SSHAT, CDR2 FNYEAQ (reference sequence). The CDR3 contains 14 residues. This CDR3 reads CASSSSKRSNEQFF. The CDR3 bases are TGTGCTAGCAGCTCATCCAAGCGAAGCAATGAGCAGTTCTTC.

In this sample, this clone turned up a few times. The sample has other DNA sequences that encode this CDR3 too. The V and J genes are TRBV18 and TRBJ2-3; 13 bases are a match to TRBD2. Germline trimming cut 3 bases from V and 4 bases from J; bases unmatched to any gene: 4. The CDR3 totals 16 residues. Germline lookup yields CDR1 KGHSH and CDR2 LQKENI. The CDR3: CASSPPGLAGADTQYF. CDR3 nucleotide sequence: TGTGCCAGCTCACCCCCCGGACTAGCGGGAGCAGATACGCAGTATTTT. Using reference TRBV18 and TRBJ2-3 for the parts outside the CDR3, the full variable domain is NAGVMQNPRHLVRRRGQEARLRCSPMKGHSHVYWYRQLPEEGLKFMVYLQKENIIDESGMPKERFSAEFPKEGPSILRIQQVVRGDSAAYFCASSPPGLAGADTQYFGPGTRLTVL.

The genes are TRBV28 and TRBJ2-7, with 7 bases fitting TRBD1. V trimming: 4 bases; J trimming: 3 bases; junction bases outside the gene matches: 6. This CDR3 is 14 amino acids long. CDR1 is MDHEN and CDR2 is SYDVKM in the germline V gene. The CDR3 reads CASSSTGYIYEQYF. CDR3 DNA: TGTGCCAGCAGTTCGACAGGGTATATCTACGAGCAGTACTTC.